This T cell receptor beta chain originates from a study of shared T cell receptors in the human thymus. The data were produced by immunoSEQ multiplex PCR, yet TCRdb's version contains in-frame clones alone and is incomplete. The table has 500,000 to 850,000 clones, about 89% seen once. The CDR3 length is 15 residues. V dropped 7 bases and J dropped 0 bases, with 13 bases sitting between them. CDR1 MDHEN and CDR2 SYDVKM come from the germline V gene. The same sample was also used in a study of human thymus T cells. From that second work: The donor group consisted of healthy Finnish infants who were having corrective surgery for congenital heart defects. During corrective heart surgery, resections were taken, and the thymus tissue came from them. An apparent bias in V and J gene usage was seen in thymic and blood repertoires.

Specimen: thymocytes. This rearrangement joins TRBV28 to TRBJ1-5, with D unclear. This sequence originates from a boy in the first two years of life with a congenital heart defect. CDR3 DNA: TGTGCCAGCACCACCGCCGGGTATAGCAATCAGCCCCAGCATTTT. Protein sequence: CASTTAGYSNQPQHF.